Sequencing of this T cell receptor beta chain was carried out in a study of blood T cells in healthy people across ages (dated by TCRdb to 2015 to 2017). Broadly, across the study: In model experiments, roughly one uniquely barcoded TCR beta cDNA molecule per two T cells was captured by template switching. Two additional independent replicas of 1 million unique cDNA reads from the same blood draw were analyzed for two donors (one aged 18 to 30 and one aged 80 or older). Donors were grouped into four age groups: young (average roughly 17 years), middle-aged (roughly 37), aged (over 55) and long-lived (just over 80). The study measured age-related changes in TCR beta repertoire diversity using deep sequencing normalized with unique cDNA molecular identifiers. Results the study describes overall, beyond this receptor: Compared with the aged group, more naive CD4+ T cells, fewer expanded clones and increased TCR diversity were shown by the long-lived group, suggesting age selection. Observed TCR beta diversity per million T cells fell roughly linearly with age, and a significant reduction was already apparent by age around 39. Donor CMV infection status was unknown, potentially confounding age-related changes in expanded clonotypes. Estimates of total diversity from one million sequenced T cells were regarded as lower bounds and underestimates. A strong correlation was found between observed TCR beta diversity and the percentage of naive T cells measured by flow cytometry. Since profiling was done on bulk unsorted PBMCs, naive and antigen-experienced compartments could not be conclusively compared.

Receptor amplification or capture employed 5' RACE. Sequencing instrument: Illumina HiSeq 2500. The second PCR ran for roughly 7 to 12 cycles and used a J-beta primer mix along with a sample-barcoded 5' primer. A template-switch 5' adaptor carrying 12 random nucleotides introduced a unique molecular identifier onto each TCR beta cDNA molecule. Each sample yielded at least 3 million CDR3-containing paired-end reads. First-strand cDNA was synthesized from all RNA with the Mint cDNA synthesis kit, primed by a TRBC-specific oligonucleotide. All cDNA was treated with uracil-DNA glycosylase and then went through a first 18-cycle PCR with the universal primers M1SS and BC2_uni_R. In the authors' own workflow: For normalization, 1 million high-quality reads were randomly selected from each sample, with every read carrying a distinct molecular identifier. Instead of being binned into consensus sequences, reads that shared molecular identifiers were thrown out. MiTCR, run with a Q25 quality threshold and the strictest error-elimination algorithm, handled CDR3 identification, clonotype clustering and error correction. A nonparametric unseen species model with Euler transformation was used to estimate lower-bound total TCR beta diversity. TCRdb took the public reads, trimmed them with fastp at Q25, ran MiXCR for clone calling and kept in-frame beta chains. Merged by CDR3 protein, the rows form single entries marked with the most common genes and DNA. The V and J calls reflect TCRdb's pipeline rather than the authors' work. The sample data list over 450,000 distinct CDR3 sequences, and less than 25% of these were observed just once. The top ten constitute approximately 10% of the sample.

Systemically healthy Caucasian individuals from Russia, 35 to 40 in total and aged roughly 6 to 100 years, were included as donors. About 9.8 milliliters of peripheral blood were drawn from each donor into EDTA-treated Vacutainer tubes. Ficoll-Paque density-gradient centrifugation was used to isolate PBMCs, with at least 6.5 million per sample. Total RNA, at least 6 micrograms per sample, was extracted from PBMCs with Trizol reagent. Naive CD45RAhigh/CD27high T cell percentages were measured by flow cytometry on a PBMC aliquot from every donor. Reading the germline V gene gives CDR1 SGHAT and CDR2 FQNNGV. The CDR3 covers 13 residues, taking in both the cysteine and the phenylalanine. The kept DNA is CDR3 alone, 39 bases in frame from the first base. Trimming at the junction amounts to 5 bases on V and 8 bases on J, and the germline ends lie 12 bases apart. To note about this clonotype: Its cognate antigen has yet to be identified. Per-base qualities were not stored, and no clone one base away is much larger.

The same data also contributed to another study, on T cells of mothers and their children. The second study, in turn, reports: Nine systemically healthy Caucasian individuals, comprising three mothers and their six children, were included as donors. cDNA synthesis consumed the entire amount of extracted RNA, loaded at approximately 1.4 ug RNA in each 15 ul reaction. Sample barcodes and 2-4 random nucleotides were added via the M1S primer in the second PCR. Over 8 million TCR beta CDR3 reads came from each mother, compared with some 3.1 million reads from each child. Thymic selection shapes the output of TCR recombination in a similar way in related and unrelated pairs, and inherited differences have a minor effect. Normalized repertoire overlap in related mother-child pairs was always slightly higher than in unrelated mother-child pairs, but the difference was never significant. Persistent microchimeric T cell clones were not detected, at a sensitivity of about 99 clones per million clonotypes. In the study, deep NGS was used to compare the TCR beta repertoires of mothers and children, and features distinguishing related mother-child pairs from unrelated individuals were sought. The mean age was approximately 41 +/- 4 years for the mothers and roughly 11 +/- 4 years for the children. After adapter ligation was performed with NEBNext reagents, the libraries were sequenced on an Illumina HiSeq 2000 with 100+100 nt paired-end reads. To prevent cross-contamination, the mother and child libraries were prepared a month apart and were sequenced in separate runs. For each donor, between 500,000 and 2,000,000 distinct TCR beta clonotypes were identified. Naive TCR beta clonotypes were estimated from low-frequency clonotypes matched to each donor's FACS-determined naive share, without sorting.

The sample consisted of blood. The chain is made from TRBV11-2 and TRBJ1-4; the D gene cannot be named for sure. The origin of this receptor is a boy aged 5-17 years in good health. For the CDR3, the sequence is CASSIRVGEKLFF. The sequenced DNA: TGTGCCAGCAGCATTAGGGTGGGGGAAAAACTGTTTTTT.